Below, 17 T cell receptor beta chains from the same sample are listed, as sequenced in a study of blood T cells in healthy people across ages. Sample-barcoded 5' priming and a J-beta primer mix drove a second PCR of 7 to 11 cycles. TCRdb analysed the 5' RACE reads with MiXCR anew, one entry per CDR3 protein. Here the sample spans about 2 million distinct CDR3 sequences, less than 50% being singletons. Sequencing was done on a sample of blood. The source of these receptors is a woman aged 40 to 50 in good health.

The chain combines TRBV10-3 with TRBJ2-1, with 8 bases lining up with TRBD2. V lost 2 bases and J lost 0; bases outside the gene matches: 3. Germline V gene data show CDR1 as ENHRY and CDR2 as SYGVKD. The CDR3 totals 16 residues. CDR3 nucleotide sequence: TGTGCCATCAGTGAGACTAGCGGTCCCTCCTACAATGAGCAGTTCTTC. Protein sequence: CAISETSGPSYNEQFF.

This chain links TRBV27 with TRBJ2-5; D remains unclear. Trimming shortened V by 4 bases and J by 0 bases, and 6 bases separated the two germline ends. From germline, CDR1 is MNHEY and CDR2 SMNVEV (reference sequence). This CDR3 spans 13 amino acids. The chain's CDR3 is CASSSPNQETQYF. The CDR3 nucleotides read TGTGCCAGCAGTTCACCCAACCAAGAGACCCAGTACTTC.

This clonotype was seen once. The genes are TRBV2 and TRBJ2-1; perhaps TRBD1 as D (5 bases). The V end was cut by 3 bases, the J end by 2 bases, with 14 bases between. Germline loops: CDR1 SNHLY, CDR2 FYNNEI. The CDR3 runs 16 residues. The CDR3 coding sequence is TGTGCCAGCAGTGATACGGTACAGGTCCCCTACAATGAGCAGTTCTTC. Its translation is CASSDTVQVPYNEQFF.

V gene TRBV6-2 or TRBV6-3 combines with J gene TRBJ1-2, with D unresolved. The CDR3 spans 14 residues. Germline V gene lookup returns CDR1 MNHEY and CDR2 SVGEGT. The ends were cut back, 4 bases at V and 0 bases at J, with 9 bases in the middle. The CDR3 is CASSSMLTNYGYTF. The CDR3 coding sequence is TGTGCCAGCAGTTCCATGCTTACTAACTATGGCTACACCTTC.

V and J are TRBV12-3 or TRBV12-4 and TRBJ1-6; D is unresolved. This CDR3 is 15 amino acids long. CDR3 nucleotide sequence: TGTGTCGGCAGCAATAGCGGCAGAAAGAATTCACCCCTCCACTTT. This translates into CVGSNSGRKNSPLHF.

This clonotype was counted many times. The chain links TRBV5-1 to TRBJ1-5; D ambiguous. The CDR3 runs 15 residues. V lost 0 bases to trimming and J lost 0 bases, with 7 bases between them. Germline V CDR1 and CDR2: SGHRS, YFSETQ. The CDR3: CASSLDGDSNQPQHF. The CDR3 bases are TGCGCCAGCAGCTTGGATGGGGATAGCAATCAGCCCCAGCATTTT.

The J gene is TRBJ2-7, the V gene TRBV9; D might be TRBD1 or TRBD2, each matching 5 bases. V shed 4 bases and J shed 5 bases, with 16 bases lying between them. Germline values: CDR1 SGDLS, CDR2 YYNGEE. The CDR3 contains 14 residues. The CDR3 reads CASSPRAGTHEQYF. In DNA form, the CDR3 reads TGTGCCAGCAGCCCCCGGGCAGGGACCCACGAGCAGTACTTC.

DNA for the CDR3: TGTGCCAGCAGCGGGAAGATGGGACAGTATGGCTATGGCTACACCTTC. Translating gives CASSGKMGQYGYGYTF. This rearrangement joins TRBV21-1 to TRBJ1-2; the table gives TRBD1 as D, unverified against the DNA. TRBV21-1 is designated a pseudogene. The CDR3 extends over 16 amino acids.

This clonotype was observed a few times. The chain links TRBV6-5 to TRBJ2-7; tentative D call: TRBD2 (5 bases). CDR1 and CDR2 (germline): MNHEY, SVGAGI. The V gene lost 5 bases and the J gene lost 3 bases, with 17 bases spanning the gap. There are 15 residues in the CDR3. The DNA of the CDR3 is TGTGCCAGCAGTCCTGTTAGGGTCGGGGACTACGAGCAGTACTTC. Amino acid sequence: CASSPVRVGDYEQYF.

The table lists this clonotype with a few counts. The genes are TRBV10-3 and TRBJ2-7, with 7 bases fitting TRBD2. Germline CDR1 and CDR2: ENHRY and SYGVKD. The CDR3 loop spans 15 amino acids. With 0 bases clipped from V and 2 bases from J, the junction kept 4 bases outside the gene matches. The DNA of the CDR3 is TGTGCCATCAGTGAGTCGATGGGGGGGACCTACGAGCAGTACTTC. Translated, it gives CAISESMGGTYEQYF.

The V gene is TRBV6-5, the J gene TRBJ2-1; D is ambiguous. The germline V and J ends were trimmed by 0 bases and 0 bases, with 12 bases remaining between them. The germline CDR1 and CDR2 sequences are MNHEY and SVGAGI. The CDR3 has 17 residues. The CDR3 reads CASSYSWSPSSYNEQFF. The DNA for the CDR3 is TGTGCCAGCAGTTACTCGTGGTCCCCAAGCTCCTACAATGAGCAGTTCTTC.

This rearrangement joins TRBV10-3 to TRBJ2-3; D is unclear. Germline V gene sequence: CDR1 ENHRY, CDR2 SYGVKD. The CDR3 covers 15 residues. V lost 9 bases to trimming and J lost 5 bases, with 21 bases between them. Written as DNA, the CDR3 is TGTGCCATTACCTCCGGACGGACGGAGATAGATACGCAGTATTTT. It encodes CAITSGRTEIDTQYF.

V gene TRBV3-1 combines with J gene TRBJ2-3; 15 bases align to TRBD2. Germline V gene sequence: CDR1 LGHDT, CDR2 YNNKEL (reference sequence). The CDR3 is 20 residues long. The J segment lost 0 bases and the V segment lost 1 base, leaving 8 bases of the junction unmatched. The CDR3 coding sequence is TGTGCCAGCAGCCAAGCTGAAGGGACTAGCGGGGGGACGAGCACAGATACGCAGTATTTT. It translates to CASSQAEGTSGGTSTDTQYF.

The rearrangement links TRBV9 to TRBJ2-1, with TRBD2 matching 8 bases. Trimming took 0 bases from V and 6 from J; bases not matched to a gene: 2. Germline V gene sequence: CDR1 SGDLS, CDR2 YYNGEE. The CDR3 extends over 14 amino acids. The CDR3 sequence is CASSVDGGANEQFF. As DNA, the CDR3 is TGTGCCAGCAGCGTAGACGGGGGGGCCAATGAGCAGTTCTTC.

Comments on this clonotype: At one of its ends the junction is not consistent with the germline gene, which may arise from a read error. In DNA, the CDR3 is TGCGCCAGCAGCTTGAGGGGACAGAGCTCCTATAATTCGCCCCTCCACTTT. Translated: CASSLRGQSSYNSPLHF. The V gene is TRBV5-1, the J gene TRBJ1-6; TRBD1 agrees at 7 bases. CDR1 and CDR2 (germline): SGHRS, YFSETQ. The CDR3 runs 17 residues.

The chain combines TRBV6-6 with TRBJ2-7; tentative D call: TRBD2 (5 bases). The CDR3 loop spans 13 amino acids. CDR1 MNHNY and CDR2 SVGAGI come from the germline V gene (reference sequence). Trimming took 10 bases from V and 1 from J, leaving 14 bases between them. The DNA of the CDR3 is TGTGCCACCCATGGGAGAGATTCCTACGAGCAGTACTTC. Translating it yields CATHGRDSYEQYF.

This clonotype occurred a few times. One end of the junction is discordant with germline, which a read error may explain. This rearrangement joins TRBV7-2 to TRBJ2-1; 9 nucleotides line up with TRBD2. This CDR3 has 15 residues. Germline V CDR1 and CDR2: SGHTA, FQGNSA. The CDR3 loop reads CASSVAGAGAPEQFF. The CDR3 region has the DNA TGTGCCAGCAGCGTAGCGGGGGCCGGGGCCCCAGAGCAGTTCTTC.